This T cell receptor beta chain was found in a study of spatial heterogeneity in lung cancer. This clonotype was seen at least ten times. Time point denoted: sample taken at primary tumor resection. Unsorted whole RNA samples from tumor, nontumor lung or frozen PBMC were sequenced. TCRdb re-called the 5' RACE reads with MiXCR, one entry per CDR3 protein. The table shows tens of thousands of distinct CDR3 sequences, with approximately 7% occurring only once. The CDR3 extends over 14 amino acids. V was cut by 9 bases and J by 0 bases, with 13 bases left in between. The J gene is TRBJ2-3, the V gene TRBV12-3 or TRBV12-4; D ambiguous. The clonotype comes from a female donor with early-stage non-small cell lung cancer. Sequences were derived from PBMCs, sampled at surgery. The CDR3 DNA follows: TGTGCCAGTTTTCTCGGGCTAAGCACAGATACGCAGTATTTT. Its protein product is CASFLGLSTDTQYF.